The T cell receptor beta chain described here comes from a study of T cell responses to AZD1222 COVID-19 vaccine. In this sample, this clone turned up a few times. What it binds is unknown. TCRdb keeps only in-frame clones here, not all; method: immunoSEQ multiplex PCR. Of about 190,000 clones in the sample, about nine tenths were seen once. Overall study findings and caveats: Clonal diversity may have been underestimated, and the donors were mostly white British, with more females than males.

The J segment lost 7 bases and the V segment lost 5 bases, leaving 12 bases of the junction unmatched. The CDR3 consists of 15 residues. The germline gives CDR1 LNHDA, CDR2 SQIVND (reference sequence). The V gene is TRBV19, the J gene TRBJ1-2; 8 bases fit TRBD1. Here the sequenced sample was peripheral blood, taken on day 0 of AZD1222 vaccination. This TCR came from an adult in good health. CDR3 DNA sequence: TGTGCCAGTAGTTTCTCCGGACAGGGAACTTCTGGCTACACCTTC. This sequence encodes CASSFSGQGTSGYTF.